This TCR beta chain was found in a study of blood T cell repertoires in COVID-19. The overall study: COVID-19 samples, acute and convalescent, were from the United States, Italy and Spain. From T cells, B-cell-depleted T cells, or PBMCs came the material, which was cDNA or gDNA.

V lost 4 bases to trimming and J lost 0 bases; unmatched junction nucleotides: 2. CDR1 and CDR2 from the germline V gene are SEHNR and FQNEAQ (reference sequence). There are 16 residues in the CDR3. How the authors handled the data: Reference gene primer amplification gave estimated nucleated cell counts. The assay was immunoSEQ multiplex PCR, and TCRdb's table has in-frame clones only and misses some. V and J calls and clone size follow that table, whereas D and trimming were derived from the DNA. Of roughly 50,000 clones in the sample, about 82% were seen once. J is TRBJ2-2 and V is TRBV7-9, with 10 bases aligning to TRBD1. The sample was peripheral blood. The clonotype was recovered from a woman aged 55-75 years with acute or convalescent COVID-19. CDR3 sequence: CASSSGQGANTGELFF. DNA of the CDR3: TGTGCCAGCAGCTCAGGACAGGGGGCGAACACCGGGGAGCTGTTTTTT. Using reference TRBV7-9 and TRBJ2-2 for the parts outside the CDR3, the full variable domain is DTGVSQNPRHKITKRGQNVTFRCDPISEHNRLYWYRQTLGQGPEFLTYFQNEAQLEKSRLLSDRFSAERPKGSFSTLEIQRTEQGDSAMYLCASSSGQGANTGELFFGEGSRLTVL.